The present entry profiles one T cell receptor beta chain with its context. TCRdb passed the PCR reads through MiXCR, listing each CDR3 protein once. This sample has approximately 19,000 distinct CDR3 sequences; under 60% occur once, and the top ten carry 25% to 30%. CDR1 and CDR2 (germline): SGHTA, FQGTGA. V lost 5 bases and J 2 bases, leaving 12 bases between the germline ends. The CDR3 loop spans 15 amino acids. This sample stems from a study of esophageal squamous cell carcinoma under preoperative chemotherapy. Described time point: after preoperative PTX-NDP chemotherapy. The receptor was isolated from a human donor with esophageal squamous cell carcinoma. The donor label of this sample is uncertain. Sample collection was performed from a patient given preoperative chemotherapy. V gene TRBV7-3 combines with J gene TRBJ2-2; D is undetermined. Here the CDR3 reads CASSPTRINTGELFF. Written as DNA, the CDR3 is TGTGCCAGCAGCCCGACACGGATAAACACCGGGGAGCTGTTTTTT.